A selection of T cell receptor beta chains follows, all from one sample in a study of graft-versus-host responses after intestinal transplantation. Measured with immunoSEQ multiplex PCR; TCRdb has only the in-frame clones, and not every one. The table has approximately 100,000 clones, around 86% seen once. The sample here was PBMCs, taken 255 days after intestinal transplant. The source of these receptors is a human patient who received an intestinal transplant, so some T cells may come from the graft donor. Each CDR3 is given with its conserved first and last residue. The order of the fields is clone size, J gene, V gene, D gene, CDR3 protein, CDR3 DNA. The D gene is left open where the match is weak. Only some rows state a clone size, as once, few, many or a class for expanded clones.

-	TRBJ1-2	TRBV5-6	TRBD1	CASSPPDRGFYGYTF	TGTGCCAGCAGCCCCCCGGACAGGGGGTTCTATGGCTACACCTTC
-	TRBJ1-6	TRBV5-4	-	CASSLSRQGNSPLHF	TGTGCCAGCAGCTTGTCCCGGCAGGGAAATTCACCCCTCCACTTT
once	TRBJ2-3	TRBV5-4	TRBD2	CASSLAPSGSPDTQYF	TGTGCCAGCAGCTTGGCTCCTAGCGGGAGCCCAGATACGCAGTATTTT
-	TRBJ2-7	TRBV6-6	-	CASSETYEQYF	TGTGCCAGCAGTGAAACCTACGAGCAGTACTTC
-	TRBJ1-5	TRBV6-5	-	CASSYRAGSNQPQHF	TGTGCCAGCAGTTACCGAGCAGGTTCCAATCAGCCCCAGCATTTT
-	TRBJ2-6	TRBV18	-	CASSRQGFGANVLTF	TGTGCCAGCTCGCGTCAGGGATTTGGGGCCAACGTCCTGACTTTC
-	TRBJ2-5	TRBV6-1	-	CASFSGMEETQYF	TGTGCCAGCTTTTCTGGGATGGAAGAGACCCAGTACTTC
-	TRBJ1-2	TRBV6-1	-	CASSESADFYGYTF	TGTGCCAGCAGTGAATCGGCAGATTTCTATGGCTACACCTTC
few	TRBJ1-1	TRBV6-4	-	CASSPTANTEAFF	TGTGCCAGCAGCCCGACAGCGAACACTGAAGCTTTCTTT
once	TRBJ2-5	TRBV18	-	CASSPREETQYF	TGTGCCAGCTCACCACGGGAGGAGACCCAGTACTTC
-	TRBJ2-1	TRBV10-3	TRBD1	CAIGTGAYNEQFF	TGTGCCATCGGGACAGGGGCCTACAATGAGCAGTTCTTC
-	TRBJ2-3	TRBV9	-	CASSAGFSTDTQYF	TGTGCCAGCAGTGCCGGGTTTTCCACAGATACGCAGTATTTT
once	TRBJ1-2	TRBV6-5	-	CATRANYGYTF	TGTGCGACCAGAGCTAACTATGGCTACACCTTC
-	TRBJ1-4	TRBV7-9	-	CASSLRQTTNEKLFF	TGTGCCAGCAGCCTCCGACAGACAACTAATGAAAAACTGTTTTTT
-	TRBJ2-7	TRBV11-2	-	CASKLLGHEQYF	TGTGCCAGCAAACTCCTGGGCCACGAGCAGTACTTC
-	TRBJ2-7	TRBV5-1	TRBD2	CASSDTGLAGGDEQYF	TGCGCCAGCAGCGACACAGGACTAGCGGGGGGGGACGAGCAGTACTTC
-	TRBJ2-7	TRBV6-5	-	CASSFAPGEQYF	TGTGCCAGCAGTTTCGCACCGGGCGAGCAGTACTTC
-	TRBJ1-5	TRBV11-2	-	CASSKIDSYSNQPQHF	TGTGCCAGCAGCAAAATTGACAGCTATAGCAATCAGCCCCAGCATTTT
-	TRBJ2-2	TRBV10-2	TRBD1	CASRGGQGDTGELFF	TGCGCCAGCAGGGGGGGACAGGGAGACACCGGGGAGCTGTTTTTT
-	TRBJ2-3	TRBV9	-	CASSPGGRSADTQYF	TGTGCCAGCAGCCCGGGGGGCAGAAGCGCAGATACGCAGTATTTT
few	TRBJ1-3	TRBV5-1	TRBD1	CASSPTGVSGNTIYF	TGCGCCAGCAGCCCGACAGGGGTTAGTGGAAACACCATATATTTT
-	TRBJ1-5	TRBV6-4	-	CASSMDGDNQPQHF	TGTGCCAGCAGTATGGACGGGGACAATCAGCCCCAGCATTTT
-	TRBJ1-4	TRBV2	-	CASGPNPTNEKLFF	TGTGCCAGCGGGCCGAACCCAACTAATGAAAAACTGTTTTTT
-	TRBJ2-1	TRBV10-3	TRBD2	CAISREPLAGEYNEQFF	TGTGCCATCTCCAGGGAGCCACTAGCGGGAGAATACAATGAGCAGTTCTTC
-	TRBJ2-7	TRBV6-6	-	CASSVPGGLYEQYF	TGTGCCAGCAGTGTCCCTGGGGGTCTCTACGAGCAGTACTTC
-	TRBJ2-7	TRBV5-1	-	CASSFRGEEQYF	TGCGCCAGCAGCTTCCGGGGCGAGGAGCAGTACTTC
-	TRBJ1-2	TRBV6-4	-	CASSDRAHYGYTF	TGTGCCAGCAGTGACAGGGCCCACTATGGCTACACCTTC
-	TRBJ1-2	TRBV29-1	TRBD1	CSVPQGENRYGYTF	TGCAGCGTTCCCCAGGGGGAGAATCGCTATGGCTACACCTTC
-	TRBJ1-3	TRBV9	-	CASSVGARGNTIYF	TGTGCCAGCAGCGTAGGAGCAAGGGGAAACACCATATATTTT
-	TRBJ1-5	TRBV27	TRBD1	CASSLYGQGNQPQHF	TGTGCCAGCAGTTTATACGGACAGGGCAATCAGCCCCAGCATTTT
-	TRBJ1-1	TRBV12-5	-	CASGLSGGEAFF	TGTGCTAGTGGTTTGAGTGGTGGTGAAGCTTTCTTT
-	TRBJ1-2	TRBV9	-	CASSPGGFFYTF	TGTGCCAGCAGCCCCGGGGGGTTTTTCTACACCTTC
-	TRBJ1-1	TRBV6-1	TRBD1	CASSRTGMNTEAFF	TGTGCCAGCAGTAGGACAGGGATGAACACTGAAGCTTTCTTT
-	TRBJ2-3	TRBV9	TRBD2	CASSAGGPTDTQYF	TGTGCCAGCAGCGCGGGGGGGCCCACAGATACGCAGTATTTT
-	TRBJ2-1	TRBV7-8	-	CASSTPRGWGGEDEQFF	TGTGCCAGCAGCACCCCTCGGGGGTGGGGCGGCGAAGATGAGCAGTTCTTC
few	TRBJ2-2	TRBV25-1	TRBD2	CASSEGGRDTGELFF	TGTGCCAGCAGTGAGGGGGGGAGGGACACCGGGGAGCTGTTTTTT
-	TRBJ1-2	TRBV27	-	CASSVKGGGAYGYTF	TGTGCCAGCAGTGTAAAAGGTGGAGGGGCCTATGGCTACACCTTC
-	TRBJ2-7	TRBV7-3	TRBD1	CASSAPDREPPYEQYF	TGTGCCAGCAGCGCGCCGGACAGGGAGCCCCCCTACGAGCAGTACTTC
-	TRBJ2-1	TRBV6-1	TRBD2	CASSEKAGEGNEQFF	TGTGCCAGCAGTGAAAAAGCGGGAGAGGGCAATGAGCAGTTCTTC
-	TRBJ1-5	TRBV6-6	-	CASSREDYRPQHF	TGTGCCAGCAGTAGGGAGGATTATCGGCCCCAGCATTTT
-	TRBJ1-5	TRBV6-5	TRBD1	CASRGQGDSNQPQHF	TGTGCCAGCAGGGGACAGGGGGATAGCAATCAGCCCCAGCATTTT
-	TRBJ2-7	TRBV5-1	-	CASSSYTDGYEQYF	TGCGCCAGCAGCTCCTACACGGACGGCTACGAGCAGTACTTC
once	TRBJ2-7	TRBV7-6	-	CASSFGGYYEQYF	TGTGCCAGCAGCTTTGGTGGTTACTACGAGCAGTACTTC
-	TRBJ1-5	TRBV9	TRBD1	CASSSNPRGRNQPQHF	TGTGCCAGCAGCTCCAACCCTAGGGGGCGCAATCAGCCCCAGCATTTT
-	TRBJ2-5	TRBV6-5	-	CASSYSPGKVETQYF	TGTGCCAGCAGTTACTCACCAGGGAAGGTAGAGACCCAGTACTTC
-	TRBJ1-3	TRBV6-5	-	CASRDSGNTIYF	TGTGCCAGCAGGGACTCTGGAAACACCATATATTTT
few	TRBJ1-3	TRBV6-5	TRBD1	CASSYGTGGGNTIYF	TGTGCCAGCAGTTACGGAACAGGGGGCGGAAACACCATATATTTT